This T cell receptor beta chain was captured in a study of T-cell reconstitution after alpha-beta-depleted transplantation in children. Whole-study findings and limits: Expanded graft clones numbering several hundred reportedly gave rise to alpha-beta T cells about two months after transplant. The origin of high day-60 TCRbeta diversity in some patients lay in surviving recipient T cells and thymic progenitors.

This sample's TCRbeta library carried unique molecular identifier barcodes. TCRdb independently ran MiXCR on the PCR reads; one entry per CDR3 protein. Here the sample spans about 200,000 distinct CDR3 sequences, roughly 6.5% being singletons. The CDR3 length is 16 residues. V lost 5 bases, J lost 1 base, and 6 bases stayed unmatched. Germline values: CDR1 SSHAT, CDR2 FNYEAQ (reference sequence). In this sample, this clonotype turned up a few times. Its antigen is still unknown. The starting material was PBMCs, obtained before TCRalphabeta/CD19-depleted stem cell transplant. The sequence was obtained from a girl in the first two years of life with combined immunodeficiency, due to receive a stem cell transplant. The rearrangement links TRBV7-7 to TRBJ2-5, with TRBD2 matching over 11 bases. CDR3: CASSPRLAGSQETQYF. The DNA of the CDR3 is TGTGCCAGCAGCCCTCGACTAGCGGGGTCCCAAGAGACCCAGTACTTC.